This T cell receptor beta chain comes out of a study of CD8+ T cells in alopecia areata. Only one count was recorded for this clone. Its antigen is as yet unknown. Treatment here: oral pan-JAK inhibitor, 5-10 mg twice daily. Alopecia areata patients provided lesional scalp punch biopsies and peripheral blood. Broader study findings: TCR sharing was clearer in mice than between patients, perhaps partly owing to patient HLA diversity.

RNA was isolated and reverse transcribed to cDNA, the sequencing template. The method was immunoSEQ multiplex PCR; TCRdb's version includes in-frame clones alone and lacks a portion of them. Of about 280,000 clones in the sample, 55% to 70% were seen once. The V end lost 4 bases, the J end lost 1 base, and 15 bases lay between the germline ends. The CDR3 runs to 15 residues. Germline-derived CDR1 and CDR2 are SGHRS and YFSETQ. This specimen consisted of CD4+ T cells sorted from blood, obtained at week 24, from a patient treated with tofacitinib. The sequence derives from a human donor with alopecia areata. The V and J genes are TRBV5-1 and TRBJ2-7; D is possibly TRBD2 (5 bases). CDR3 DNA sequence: TGCGCCAGCAGCCCCGAGGAAGCGGATTCCTACGAGCAGTACTTC. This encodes CASSPEEADSYEQYF.